These 25 T cell receptor beta chains were sequenced from one sample in a study of chemoradiotherapy in HPV16-positive cancers. Measured with immunoSEQ multiplex PCR; TCRdb has only the in-frame clones, and not every one. The sample lists fewer than 40,000 clones, 80% occurring once. Sequenced material: blood, taken from a patient who underwent chemoradiotherapy. The receptors come from a human donor with HPV-associated anogenital cancer.

This rearrangement joins TRBV7-9 to TRBJ1-1; D not resolved. The germline CDR1 and CDR2 sequences are SEHNR and FQNEAQ (reference sequence). The ends were cut back, 8 bases at V and 1 base at J, with 11 bases in the middle. CDR3 length: 13 residues. In nucleotides, the CDR3 is TGTGCCAGCTCCCGGGCAGCGAACACTGAAGCTTTCTTT. Its protein is CASSRAANTEAFF.

The chain recombines TRBV28 with TRBJ2-7, with TRBD1 matching over 9 bases. The CDR3 runs to 15 residues. The V segment lost 6 bases and the J segment 2 bases; nucleotides outside the gene matches: 8. CDR1 is MDHEN, CDR2 SYDVKM, per germline. The CDR3 bases are TGTGCCAGCAGGCGTCCGGGACAGGGCGCCTACGAGCAGTACTTC. It is translated as CASRRPGQGAYEQYF. Full variable domain (missing parts from reference TRBV28 and TRBJ2-7): DVKVTQSSRYLVKRTGEKVFLECVQDMDHENMFWYRQDPGLGLRLIYFSYDVKMKEKGDIPEGYSVSREKKERFSLILESASTNQTSMYLCASRRPGQGAYEQYFGPGTRLTVT.

The chain couples TRBV10-3 to TRBJ1-1; TRBD1 aligns across 11 bases. Germline CDR1 reads ENHRY; CDR2 reads SYGVKD. After removal of 4 bases from V and 0 bases from J, the junction contained 1 base not matched to a gene. The CDR3 spans 15 residues. This CDR3 is CAISGTGGLNTEAFF. CDR3 nucleotide sequence: TGTGCCATCAGTGGGACAGGGGGCTTGAACACTGAAGCTTTCTTT.

The chain combines TRBV11-2 with TRBJ1-1; 7 bases are a match to TRBD1. The CDR3 has 15 residues. Unmatched junction bases numbered 7, after V lost 0 bases and J lost 6 bases. Germline V gene lookup returns CDR1 SGHAT and CDR2 FQNNGV. CDR3 DNA: TGTGCCAGCAGCTTAGACCCCTACAGGGGCCCTGAAGCTTTCTTT. It specifies CASSLDPYRGPEAFF.

The chain uses TRBV9 and TRBJ1-1, with D unresolved. Germline V gene lookup returns CDR1 SGDLS and CDR2 YYNGEE. This CDR3 has 14 residues. V lost 4 bases and J 0 bases, leaving 10 bases between the germline ends. The CDR3 spells CASSLAVMNTEAFF. For the CDR3, the DNA is TGTGCCAGCAGCCTGGCGGTCATGAACACTGAAGCTTTCTTT.

The chain couples TRBV14 to TRBJ2-3; D gene unclear. The germline CDR1 and CDR2 sequences are SGHDN and FVKESK. This CDR3 comprises 13 residues. V dropped 0 bases and J dropped 4 bases, with 5 bases sitting between them. The CDR3 loop reads CASSQDLADTQYF. The CDR3 nucleotides are TGTGCCAGCAGCCAAGATCTGGCAGATACGCAGTATTTT.

This clone has just a few counts. The genes are TRBV5-4 and TRBJ1-1, with D tentatively TRBD1 (5 bases). The CDR3 runs 15 residues. V was cut by 2 bases and J by 4 bases, with 15 bases left in between. Germline loops: CDR1 SGHNT, CDR2 YYREEE (reference sequence). CDR3 amino acids: CASSLGSGAGTEAFF. CDR3 DNA sequence: TGTGCCAGCAGCTTAGGATCTGGGGCGGGCACTGAAGCTTTCTTT.

This clone has more than one count but fewer than ten. This chain connects TRBV30 to TRBJ1-2; no clear D gene. V was clipped by 3 bases and J by 4 bases, with 9 bases between them. This CDR3 has 12 residues. The germline CDR1 and CDR2 sequences are GTSNPN and SVGIG (reference sequence). DNA of the CDR3: TGTGCCTGGAGGGTAGGGAGCTATGGCTACACCTTC. This sequence encodes CAWRVGSYGYTF.

The CDR3 region is CASSPSRVSETQYF. In DNA, the CDR3 is TGTGCCAGCAGCCCCAGTCGGGTCTCGGAGACCCAGTACTTC. The gene calls are TRBV5-4 and TRBJ2-5, with unresolved D. The CDR3 has 14 residues. Germline V gene sequence: CDR1 SGHNT, CDR2 YYREEE (reference sequence). Trimming left V 4 bases short and J 5 bases short, with 15 bases between.

This clone was counted a single time. This chain uses TRBV15 with TRBJ1-5; 11 nucleotides match TRBD1. The V gene's germline CDR1 is LNHNV and CDR2 YYDKDF (reference sequence). This CDR3 is built from 18 residues. The V gene end was trimmed by 1 base and the J gene end by 7 bases; junction bases not matched to a gene: 12. The CDR3 sequence is CATSRGDRGIGSRQPQHF. Written as DNA, the CDR3 is TGTGCCACCAGCAGAGGGGACAGGGGGATAGGTTCGCGGCAGCCCCAGCATTTT.

The chain is built from TRBV5-1 and TRBJ2-3, with 7 bases identical to TRBD1. CDR3 size: 14 residues. V lost 4 bases to trimming and J lost 6 bases; unmatched junction nucleotides: 8. Germline loops: CDR1 SGHRS, CDR2 YFSETQ. CDR3 sequence (DNA): TGCGCCAGCAGCCTACAGGGGCAGGGGGATACGCAGTATTTT. Residues: CASSLQGQGDTQYF. The whole variable domain, remainder taken from reference TRBV5-1 and TRBJ2-3, is KAGVTQTPRYLIKTRGQQVTLSCSPISGHRSVSWYQQTPGQGLQFLFEYFSETQRNKGNFPGRFSGRQFSNSRSEMNVSTLELGDSALYLCASSLQGQGDTQYFGPGTRLTVL.

The rearrangement uses TRBV7-9 and TRBJ1-5; D is undetermined. V gave up 0 bases and J gave up 6 bases, with 15 bases separating them. The CDR3 sequence is 16 residues long. The V gene's germline CDR1 is SEHNR and CDR2 FQNEAQ (reference sequence). CDR3 DNA sequence: TGTGCCAGCAGCTTAGCGCGTCAGGACGGGAGTCAGCCCCAGCATTTT. It encodes CASSLARQDGSQPQHF.

This chain joins TRBV19 and TRBJ1-5; D may be TRBD1 (6 bases). Trimming stripped 0 bases from V and 5 bases from J, with 11 bases between. This CDR3 is 15 amino acids long. Germline loops: CDR1 LNHDA, CDR2 SQIVND (reference sequence). The DNA for the CDR3 is TGTGCCAGTAGTATAGACAGGGGCGTAGATCAGCCCCAGCATTTT. It specifies CASSIDRGVDQPQHF.

V gene TRBV5-5 combines with J gene TRBJ2-1; D is perhaps TRBD2 (7 bases). With 2 bases removed from V and 8 bases from J, the gap between germline ends came to 11 bases. CDR3 size: 13 residues. Germline V gene data show CDR1 as SGHKS and CDR2 as YYEKEE (reference sequence). The chain's CDR3 is CASSFAGADEQFF. The CDR3 DNA follows: TGTGCCAGCAGCTTTGCGGGGGCGGATGAGCAGTTCTTC.

CDR3 amino acids: CASSLVQGEQFF. In DNA, the CDR3 is TGTGCCAGCAGCTTAGTCCAAGGGGAGCAGTTCTTC. The V and J genes are TRBV11-2 and TRBJ2-1, with unresolved D. V lost 1 base, J lost 10 bases, and 8 bases lay in between. The CDR3 runs to 12 residues. Germline V gene sequence: CDR1 SGHAT, CDR2 FQNNGV.

This clone is a singleton in its sample. The chain employs TRBV11-2 and TRBJ1-2; 7 bases map to TRBD1. Trimming removed 3 bases from V and 4 bases from J; junction bases left unmatched: 5. The CDR3 length is 14 residues. Looked up from germline, CDR1 is SGHAT and CDR2 is FQNNGV. CDR3 sequence reads: CASSFNRGPYGYTF. The CDR3 nucleotides read TGTGCCAGCAGCTTTAACAGGGGCCCCTATGGCTACACCTTC.

The V gene is TRBV19, the J gene TRBJ1-3; no firm D call. Germline loops: CDR1 LNHDA, CDR2 SQIVND (reference sequence). The CDR3 length is 14 residues. The V end lost 6 bases, the J end lost 1 base, and 10 bases lay between the germline ends. CDR3 sequence (DNA): TGTGCCAGTAGGTCCGGCCAGTCTGGAAACACCATATATTTT. The encoded protein is CASRSGQSGNTIYF. The whole variable domain, filled in from reference TRBV19 and TRBJ1-3, reads DGGITQSPKYLFRKEGQNVTLSCEQNLNHDAMYWYRQDPGQGLRLIYYSQIVNDFQKGDIAEGYSVSREKKESFPLTVTSAQKNPTAFYLCASRSGQSGNTIYFGEGSWLTVV.

The chain is built from TRBV19 and TRBJ1-5, with unresolved D. The CDR3 totals 16 residues. The V gene's germline CDR1 is LNHDA and CDR2 SQIVND (reference sequence). Trimming took off 7 bases at V and 5 bases at J, with 21 bases between the two ends. The CDR3 is CASTPLVMGGHQPQHF. CDR3 DNA: TGTGCCAGTACCCCCTTGGTTATGGGAGGGCATCAGCCCCAGCATTTT.

The chain uses TRBV7-9 and TRBJ2-3, with D possibly TRBD1 on 6 matching bases. CDR3 length: 17 amino acids. The germline V and J ends were trimmed by 5 bases and 0 bases, with 18 bases remaining between them. Germline-derived CDR1 and CDR2 are SEHNR and FQNEAQ (reference sequence). The chain's CDR3 is CASSHRAWVESTDTQYF. Written as DNA, the CDR3 is TGTGCCAGCAGCCACAGGGCGTGGGTTGAGAGCACAGATACGCAGTATTTT.

The CDR3 loop is CASSHRQGRGDEQFF. The CDR3 region has the DNA TGTGCCAGCAGCCACAGACAGGGCCGGGGGGATGAGCAGTTCTTC. The rearrangement links TRBV6-5 to TRBJ2-1; D tentatively fits TRBD1 or TRBD2 (7 bases each). Trimming shortened V by 6 bases and J by 8 bases, and 20 bases separated the two germline ends. The CDR3 spans 15 residues. The V gene's germline CDR1 is MNHEY and CDR2 SVGAGI.

This rearrangement joins TRBV7-2 to TRBJ1-4; 9 positions match TRBD1. The ends lost 4 bases at V and 7 bases at J; junction bases unmatched: 4. Germline V gene lookup returns CDR1 SGHTA and CDR2 FQGNSA. The CDR3 sequence is 14 residues long. In DNA form, the CDR3 reads TGTGCCAGCAGCTCGACAGGGGGAGGTGAAAAACTGTTTTTT. Its protein product is CASSSTGGGEKLFF.

The rearrangement uses TRBV6-5 and TRBJ1-1; TRBD1 is a possible D gene (5 bases). Germline V CDR1 and CDR2: MNHEY, SVGAGI. The ends were cut back, 2 bases at V and 1 base at J, with 11 bases in the middle. The CDR3 is made up of 15 amino acids. The CDR3 here is CASSYKTVWNTEAFF. In DNA, the CDR3 is TGTGCCAGCAGTTACAAGACAGTTTGGAACACTGAAGCTTTCTTT.

The J gene is TRBJ2-6, the V gene TRBV18; 10 nucleotides match TRBD1. Germline CDR1 is KGHSH and CDR2 is LQKENI. J gave up 2 bases and V 3 bases, and 13 bases lay outside the gene matches. There are 20 residues in the CDR3. The chain's CDR3 is CASSPTPGQGVATGANVLTF. The CDR3 DNA follows: TGTGCCAGCTCACCCACACCCGGACAGGGGGTAGCTACTGGGGCCAACGTCCTGACTTTC.

This clone appeared once. The chain joins TRBV2 to TRBJ2-5; D may be TRBD1 or TRBD2 (5 bases each). Germline V gene data show CDR1 as SNHLY and CDR2 as FYNNEI. This CDR3 comprises 15 residues. Trimming pared 5 bases from V and 5 bases from J, leaving 18 bases between. The CDR3 DNA sequence: TGTGCCAGCAGTCTGGGGACCAATAGTATGGAGACCCAGTACTTC. Translation: CASSLGTNSMETQYF.

The chain is built from TRBV30 and TRBJ2-7; no definite D call. This CDR3 region has 15 residues. The germline V gene has CDR1 GTSNPN and CDR2 SVGIG (reference sequence). Trimming pared 3 bases from V and 3 bases from J, leaving 18 bases between. The CDR3 nucleotides are TGTGCCTGGAGCCAGGACGACTCCCCTTTCTACGAGCAGTACTTC. Its protein product is CAWSQDDSPFYEQYF.